These T cell receptor beta chains were read from a single sample in a study of early T cells in non-severe SARS-CoV-2 infection. Using its own MiXCR run on the 5' RACE reads, TCRdb lists one record per CDR3 protein. The table includes under 70,000 distinct CDR3 sequences, 11% detected once. Sequenced input: whole blood. These receptors came from an adult who was a healthcare worker with PCR-confirmed SARS-CoV-2 infection or an uninfected control (not recorded which). Each CDR3 is given with its conserved first and last residue. Fields, in order: D gene, clone size, J gene, V gene, CDR3 DNA, CDR3 protein. A D gene is named only where the DNA matches it firmly. Not all rows give a size; the values are once, few, many and, for expanded clones, a class.

TRBD2	-	TRBJ2-2	TRBV19	TGTGCCAGTAGATGGGGACTAGTAGGTTCCGGGGAGCTGTTTTTT	CASRWGLVGSGELFF
TRBD2	many	TRBJ2-1	TRBV9	TGTGCCAGCAGCGTGACTAGCGGGAACTACAATGAGCAGTTCTTC	CASSVTSGNYNEQFF
TRBD2	many	TRBJ2-4	TRBV14	TGTGCCAGCAGCCAAGCGGTGAGGGAGACTAGCGGCGCCAAAAACATTCAGTACTTC	CASSQAVRETSGAKNIQYF
-	many	TRBJ1-1	TRBV29-1	TGCAGCGTTGAAGAGGCAGATCGACGGAACACTGAAGCTTTCTTT	CSVEEADRRNTEAFF
-	many	TRBJ1-1	TRBV12-3/TRBV12-4	TGTGCCAGCAGCCTTTACGGGGACACTGAAGCTTTCTTT	CASSLYGDTEAFF
-	-	TRBJ2-3	TRBV4-1	TGCGCCAGCAGCCAAGTGGACGGGGCCACAGATACGCAGTATTTT	CASSQVDGATDTQYF
-	many	TRBJ2-7	TRBV12-3/TRBV12-4	TGTGCCAGCAGTTTTGGGGTAGGGCGCAGAATCTACGAGCAGTACTTC	CASSFGVGRRIYEQYF
TRBD1	-	TRBJ2-7	TRBV20-1	TGCAGTGCTAGCCGGGACAGCTCCTACGAGCAGTACTTC	CSASRDSSYEQYF
-	many	TRBJ1-1	TRBV5-1	TGCGCCAGCAGCTTGTACGGGGTCACTGAAGCTTTCTTT	CASSLYGVTEAFF
-	many	TRBJ2-7	TRBV2	TGTGCCAGCAGTTCTAGAAGGGACACCCGATACGAGCAGTACTTC	CASSSRRDTRYEQYF
-	many	TRBJ2-3	TRBV12-3/TRBV12-4	TGTGCCAGCAGTTTAGACTGGCGGGACACAGATACGCAGTATTTT	CASSLDWRDTDTQYF
TRBD1	few	TRBJ2-7	TRBV5-1	TGCGCCAGCAGCTTGCGTTCCGGGACAGGCCTCTCCTACGAGCAGTACTTC	CASSLRSGTGLSYEQYF
-	many	TRBJ2-5	TRBV2	TGTGCCAGCAGTCCGACCCGGCAAGAGACCCAGTACTTC	CASSPTRQETQYF
-	once	TRBJ2-1	TRBV2	TGTGCCAGCAGTGAATCCGGCAGGCACAATGAGCAGTTCTTC	CASSESGRHNEQFF
-	many	TRBJ1-1	TRBV27	TGTGCCAGCAGTTTACAGGGCTTAGCTGAAGCTTTCTTT	CASSLQGLAEAFF
-	many	TRBJ1-1	TRBV29-1	TGCAGCGTTTTTGGGCAGAACACTGAAGCTTTCTTT	CSVFGQNTEAFF
-	-	TRBJ2-7	TRBV12-3/TRBV12-4	TGTGCCAGCAGTTTATGGCTGGCAGGGAAGACCTACGAGCAGTACTTC	CASSLWLAGKTYEQYF
-	many	TRBJ1-1	TRBV30	TGTGCCTGGAGTGTACTTGGGGGCACTGAAGCTTTCTTT	CAWSVLGGTEAFF
-	many	TRBJ2-5	TRBV7-8	TGTGCCAGCGACCCGGGGGTACAAGAGACCCAGTACTTC	CASDPGVQETQYF
TRBD2	few	TRBJ2-1	TRBV20-1	TGCAGTGCCAGTATTATATCAGGCGGGGGGGTACATGAGCAGTTCTTC	CSASIISGGGVHEQFF
TRBD1	few	TRBJ1-2	TRBV30	TGTGCCTGGAGTACATGGACAGGCGATAACTATGGCTACACCTTC	CAWSTWTGDNYGYTF
TRBD2	few	TRBJ2-2	TRBV11-2	TGTGCCAGCAGCTTAGCCAGCGGGATGAACACCGGGGAGCTGTTTTTT	CASSLASGMNTGELFF
-	-	TRBJ1-1	TRBV27	TGTGCCAGCAGTTTAGCTGGGTTCGGCACTGAAGCTTTCTTT	CASSLAGFGTEAFF
-	-	TRBJ1-1	TRBV14	TGTGCCAGCAGCCCGGGACATCTGAACACTGAAGCTTTCTTT	CASSPGHLNTEAFF
-	-	TRBJ2-2	TRBV2	TGTGTCAGTGACAGTTCCTGGACCGGGGAGCTGTTTTTT	CVSDSSWTGELFF
-	few	TRBJ1-2	TRBV10-2	TGCGCCAGCAGTGACGGATACTATGGCTACACCTTC	CASSDGYYGYTF
-	many	TRBJ1-1	TRBV10-3	TGTGCCATCAGTGAAGAGGTTGTGGGCACTGAAGCTTTCTTT	CAISEEVVGTEAFF
-	many	TRBJ2-4	TRBV11-2	TGTGCCAGCAGCCCGCGGTGGGGGAGTCTAGCCAAAAACATTCAGTACTTC	CASSPRWGSLAKNIQYF
-	-	TRBJ2-5	TRBV5-6	TGTGCCAGCAGCTTGTCGGGGCAGAAGTTGGTAGAGACCCAGTACTTC	CASSLSGQKLVETQYF
TRBD1	many	TRBJ1-1	TRBV7-9	TGTGCCAGCAGCCCAGGGACAGGGGGCAGTACTGAAGCTTTCTTT	CASSPGTGGSTEAFF
-	many	TRBJ1-2	TRBV6-6	TGTGCCAGCAGTTACTCGGGCGTCACCTATGGCTACACCTTC	CASSYSGVTYGYTF
TRBD2	many	TRBJ2-1	TRBV7-3	TGTGCCAGCAGCTTGGAGCGGGAGAGCTCCTACAATGAGCAGTTCTTC	CASSLERESSYNEQFF
-	-	TRBJ2-1	TRBV6-5	TGTGCCAGCAGTTACTCTACGGCGGTCCATGAGCAGTTCTTC	CASSYSTAVHEQFF
-	many	TRBJ2-4	TRBV6-2/TRBV6-3	TGTGCCAGCAGTTACTCCTGGGACGGCAAAAACATTCAGTACTTC	CASSYSWDGKNIQYF
TRBD1	-	TRBJ2-3	TRBV20-1	TGCAGCGGACAGGGGAGACATACGCAGTATTTT	CSGQGRHTQYF
-	many	TRBJ2-1	TRBV11-2	TGTGCCAGCAGCTTAGCCCACTCTTCAGACAATGAGCAGTTCTTC	CASSLAHSSDNEQFF
-	once	TRBJ2-3	TRBV11-1	TGTGCCAGCAGTCCCGGGCCCCCGAGGAGAACAGATACGCAGTATTTT	CASSPGPPRRTDTQYF
-	many	TRBJ2-1	TRBV18	TGTGCCAGCTCACCCGCGACCGCCGAGCAGTTCTTC	CASSPATAEQFF
TRBD2	-	TRBJ2-2	TRBV12-3/TRBV12-4	TGTGCCAGCAGCCTAGCGGGAGTGTCCGGGGAGCTGTTTTTT	CASSLAGVSGELFF
TRBD2	many	TRBJ2-1	TRBV7-2	TGTGCCAGCAACTCCAGGACTAGCGGGGCCTACAATGAGCAGTTCTTC	CASNSRTSGAYNEQFF
TRBD1	-	TRBJ1-2	TRBV5-1	TGCGCCAGCAGGCCGGTGGACAGGGGGCAAGGCTACACCTTC	CASRPVDRGQGYTF
-	many	TRBJ1-1	TRBV10-1	TGCGCCAGCAGAGAGGACTTGCTAAATGAAGCTTTCTTT	CASREDLLNEAFF
-	many	TRBJ1-2	TRBV30	TGTGCCTGGAAAGAAAGAGTGAGGGCGACCGGCTACACCTTC	CAWKERVRATGYTF
TRBD2	many	TRBJ2-5	TRBV18	TGTGCCAGCTCACCTCAGCGAGCGGGAGTTCAAGAGACCCAGTACTTC	CASSPQRAGVQETQYF
TRBD2	many	TRBJ2-3	TRBV20-1	TGCAGTGCTAGAGGGGCCCGCGGGGGGATGGCTAATACGCAGTATTTT	CSARGARGGMANTQYF
-	-	TRBJ2-4	TRBV11-2	TGTGCCAGCAGCCCTGTGAAATTTTTAGCCAAAAACATTCAGTACTTC	CASSPVKFLAKNIQYF
TRBD2	-	TRBJ2-5	TRBV7-8	TGTGCCAGCAGCTCTCCACTGGGGACTAGCGGGGGGGCCGCCCAAGAGACCCAGTACTTC	CASSSPLGTSGGAAQETQYF